One T cell receptor (beta chain) is described in this entry. This sample is drawn from a study of blood T cell repertoires in COVID-19. Trimming removed 5 bases from V and 10 bases from J; junction bases left unmatched: 7. The CDR3 spans 13 residues. The protocol was immunoSEQ multiplex PCR, while the TCRdb copy is restricted to in-frame clones and leaves out a portion. The data hold under 250,000 clones, with 80% to 90% observed a single time. Material for sequencing was PBMCs or T cells enriched from blood (not recorded which). This rearrangement joins TRBV12-3 or TRBV12-4 to TRBJ2-1; 8 positions agree with TRBD2. The sequence was obtained from a woman between 45 and 60 years old who had been exposed to COVID-19. The DNA of the CDR3 is TGTGCCAGCAGTCCCCGGGGGGGAGGGGAGCAGTTCTTC. Translation: CASSPRGGGEQFF.